One sample yielded the 8 T cell receptor beta chains listed below, sequenced in a study of radiation and T cells in renal cell carcinoma. Time point noted: blood 4 weeks post-SBRT, at nephrectomy. Documented treatment: 15 Gy SBRT to primary tumor, nephrectomy 4 weeks later. Sequenced by immunoSEQ multiplex PCR; TCRdb stores in-frame clones only, minus some. The data show under 200,000 clones, 88% seen once. The sample was blood, taken from a patient whose treatment included radiotherapy and nephrectomy. These TCRs come from a woman between 45 and 65 years old with renal cell carcinoma.

V and J are TRBV19 and TRBJ1-6, with D possibly TRBD1 on 5 matching bases. The germline V and J ends were trimmed by 5 bases and 7 bases, with 15 bases remaining between them. Looked up from germline, CDR1 is LNHDA and CDR2 is SQIVND (reference sequence). This CDR3 has 15 amino acids. The CDR3 loop is CASSPQGQRNSPLHF. Written as DNA, the CDR3 is TGTGCCAGTAGTCCCCAGGGCCAGAGAAATTCACCCCTCCACTTT.

The chain carries TRBV27 and TRBJ2-5, with D perhaps TRBD1 (5 bases). Germline CDR1 is MNHEY and CDR2 is SMNVEV (reference sequence). The CDR3 extends over 14 amino acids. The germline V and J ends were trimmed by 3 bases and 1 base, with 9 bases remaining between them. The CDR3 reads CASSFPGRQETQYF. In DNA, the CDR3 is TGTGCCAGCAGTTTTCCAGGGCGCCAAGAGACCCAGTACTTC.

V gene TRBV9 combines with J gene TRBJ2-1; 7 bases map to TRBD2. The ends lost 3 bases at V and 8 bases at J; junction bases unmatched: 11. This CDR3 spans 15 amino acids. Germline CDR1 and CDR2: SGDLS and YYNGEE. The CDR3 nucleotides read TGTGCCAGCAGCGAGCGGGACCCCCTTGTGGATGAGCAGTTCTTC. It codes for CASSERDPLVDEQFF.

This clone was observed a single time. The V call is TRBV7-9, the J call TRBJ2-7, with TRBD1 matching over 10 bases. Per germline, CDR1 SEHNR and CDR2 FQNEAQ (reference sequence). Unmatched junction bases numbered 8, after V lost 3 bases and J lost 3 bases. CDR3 size: 16 residues. The CDR3 loop reads CASSFLSGQGIYEQYF. In nucleotides, the CDR3 is TGTGCCAGCAGCTTTTTATCGGGACAGGGGATCTACGAGCAGTACTTC.

The count of this clone is one. The chain carries TRBV2 and TRBJ2-5, with 10 bases identical to TRBD2. This CDR3 has 15 amino acids. CDR1 and CDR2 from the germline V gene are SNHLY and FYNNEI. The junction had 7 bases not matched to a gene; V was cut back by 6 bases and J by 3 bases. CDR3 coding DNA: TGTGCCAGCAGCTCTAGCGGGGGAGCAGAAGAGACCCAGTACTTC. It yields the protein CASSSSGGAEETQYF.

The CDR3 DNA reads as TGTGCCAGCAGCTTGGCAGGGGCAACTAATGAAAAACTGTTTTTT. This encodes CASSLAGATNEKLFF. The chain is built from TRBV5-4 and TRBJ1-4; tentative D call: TRBD1 (6 bases). With 0 bases removed from V and 0 bases from J, the gap between germline ends came to 6 bases. The length of the CDR3 is 15 residues. Per germline, CDR1 SGHNT and CDR2 YYREEE (reference sequence).

The gene calls are TRBV25-1 and TRBJ1-1, with D unclear. The CDR3 spans 15 residues. V lost 2 bases, J lost 6 bases, and 16 bases lay in between. The V gene's germline CDR1 is MGHDK and CDR2 SYGVNS. The CDR3, as DNA: TGTGCCAGCAGTGAAGGGATAAGGGAAGTAGCTGAAGCTTTCTTT. This translates into CASSEGIREVAEAFF. Together with reference TRBV25-1 and TRBJ1-1, the CDR3 gives the full variable domain: EADIYQTPRYLVIGTGKKITLECSQTMGHDKMYWYQQDPGMELHLIHYSYGVNSTEKGDLSSESTVSRIRTEHFPLTLESARPSHTSQYLCASSEGIREVAEAFFGQGTRLTVV.

V and J are TRBV5-4 and TRBJ1-1; no reliable D call. The CDR3 is made up of 15 amino acids. From germline, CDR1 is SGHNT and CDR2 YYREEE (reference sequence). Trimming removed 0 bases from V and 1 base from J, with 10 bases in between. This CDR3 is CASSLELNKNTEAFF. For the CDR3, the DNA is TGTGCCAGCAGCTTGGAACTCAACAAGAACACTGAAGCTTTCTTT.